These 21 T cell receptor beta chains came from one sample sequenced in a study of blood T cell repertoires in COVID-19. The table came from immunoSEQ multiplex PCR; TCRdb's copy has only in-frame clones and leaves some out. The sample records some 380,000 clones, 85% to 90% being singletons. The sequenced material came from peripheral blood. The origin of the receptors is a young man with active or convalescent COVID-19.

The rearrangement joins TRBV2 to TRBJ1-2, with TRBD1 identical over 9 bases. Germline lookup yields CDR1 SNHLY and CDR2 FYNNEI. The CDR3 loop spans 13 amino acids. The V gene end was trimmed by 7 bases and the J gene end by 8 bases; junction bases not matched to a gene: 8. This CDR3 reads CASTTGTGLGYTF. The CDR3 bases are TGTGCCAGCACTACCGGGACAGGGTTAGGCTACACCTTC.

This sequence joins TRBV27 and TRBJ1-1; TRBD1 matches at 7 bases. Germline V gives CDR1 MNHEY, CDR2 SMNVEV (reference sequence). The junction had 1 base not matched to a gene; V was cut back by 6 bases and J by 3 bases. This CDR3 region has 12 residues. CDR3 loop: CASRQGYTEAFF. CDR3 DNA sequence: TGTGCCAGCAGACAGGGGTACACTGAAGCTTTCTTT.

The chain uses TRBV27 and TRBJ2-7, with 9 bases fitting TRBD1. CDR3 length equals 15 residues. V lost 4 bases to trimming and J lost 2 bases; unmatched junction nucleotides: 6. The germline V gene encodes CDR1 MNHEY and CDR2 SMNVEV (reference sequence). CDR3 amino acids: CASSSYRDRAYEQYF. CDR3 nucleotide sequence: TGTGCCAGCAGTTCGTACCGGGACAGGGCCTACGAGCAGTACTTC.

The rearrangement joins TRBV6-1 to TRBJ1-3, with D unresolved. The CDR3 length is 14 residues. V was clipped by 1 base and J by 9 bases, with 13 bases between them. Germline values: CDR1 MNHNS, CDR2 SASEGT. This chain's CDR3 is CASSEGQVRGTIYF. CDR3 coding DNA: TGTGCCAGCAGTGAAGGCCAGGTCCGGGGCACCATATATTTT.

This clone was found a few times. CDR3 in amino acids: CASSRGTDTQYF. CDR3 nucleotides: TGTGCCAGCAGCCGTGGCACAGATACGCAGTATTTT. This chain joins TRBV11-2 and TRBJ2-3; D is undetermined. Germline loops: CDR1 SGHAT, CDR2 FQNNGV. CDR3 length: 12 amino acids. Trimming took 5 bases from V and 1 from J, leaving 4 bases between them.

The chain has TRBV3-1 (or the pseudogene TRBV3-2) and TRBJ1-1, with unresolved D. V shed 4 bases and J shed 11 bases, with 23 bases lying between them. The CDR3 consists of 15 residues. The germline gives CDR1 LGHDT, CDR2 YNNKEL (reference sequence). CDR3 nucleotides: TGTGCCAGCAGCCGGGATTGGGGTGCGGGTCTTAGGGCTTTCTTT. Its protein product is CASSRDWGAGLRAFF.

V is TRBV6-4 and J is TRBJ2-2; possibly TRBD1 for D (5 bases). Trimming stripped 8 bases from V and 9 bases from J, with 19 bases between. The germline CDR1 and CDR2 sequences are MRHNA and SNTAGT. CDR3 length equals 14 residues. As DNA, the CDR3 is TGTGCCAGCTCCAGGGATACCGGGTCCCGGGAGCTGTTTTTT. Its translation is CASSRDTGSRELFF.

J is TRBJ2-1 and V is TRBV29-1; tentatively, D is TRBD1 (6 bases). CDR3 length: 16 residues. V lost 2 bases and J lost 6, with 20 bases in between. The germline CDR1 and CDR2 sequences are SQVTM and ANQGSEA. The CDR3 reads CSVESPGGQRPNEQFF. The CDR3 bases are TGCAGCGTTGAATCCCCGGGTGGACAGAGACCCAATGAGCAGTTCTTC.

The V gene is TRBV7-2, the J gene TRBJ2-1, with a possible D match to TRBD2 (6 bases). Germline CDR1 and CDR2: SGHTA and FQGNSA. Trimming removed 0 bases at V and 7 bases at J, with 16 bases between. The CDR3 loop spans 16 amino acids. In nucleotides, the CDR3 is TGTGCCAGCAGCTTAGCGGGAGGACTAAACCCGAATGAGCAGTTCTTC. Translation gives CASSLAGGLNPNEQFF.

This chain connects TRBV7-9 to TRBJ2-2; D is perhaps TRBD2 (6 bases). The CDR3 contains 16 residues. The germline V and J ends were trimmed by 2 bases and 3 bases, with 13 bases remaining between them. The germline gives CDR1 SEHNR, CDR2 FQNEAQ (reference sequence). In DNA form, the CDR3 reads TGTGCCAGCAGCTTATCCTCCGCGGGGCACACCGGGGAGCTGTTTTTT. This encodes CASSLSSAGHTGELFF.

CDR3 bases: TGTGCCAGCAGCTTAGAAACCCTAGCGGGTCGCCGGAGCTCCTACAATGAGCAGTTCTTC. Encoded protein: CASSLETLAGRRSSYNEQFF. The V and J genes are TRBV11-2 and TRBJ2-1; 8 nucleotides line up with TRBD2. CDR3 length: 20 residues. Trimming took 0 bases from V and 0 from J; bases not matched to a gene: 13. The V gene's germline CDR1 is SGHAT and CDR2 FQNNGV.

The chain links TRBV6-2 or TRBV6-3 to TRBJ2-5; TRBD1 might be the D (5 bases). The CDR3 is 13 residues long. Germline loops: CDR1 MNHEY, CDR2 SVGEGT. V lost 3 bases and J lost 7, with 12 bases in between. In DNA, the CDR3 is TGTGCCAGCAGTTATTTGGACATCGGGACCCAGTACTTC. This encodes CASSYLDIGTQYF.

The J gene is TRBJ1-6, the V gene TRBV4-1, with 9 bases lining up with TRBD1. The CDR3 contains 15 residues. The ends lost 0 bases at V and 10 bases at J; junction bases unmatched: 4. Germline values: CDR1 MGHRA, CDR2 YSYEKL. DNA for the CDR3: TGCGCCAGCAGCCAAGAAGGGACAGGGTTATCACCCCTCCACTTT. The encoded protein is CASSQEGTGLSPLHF.

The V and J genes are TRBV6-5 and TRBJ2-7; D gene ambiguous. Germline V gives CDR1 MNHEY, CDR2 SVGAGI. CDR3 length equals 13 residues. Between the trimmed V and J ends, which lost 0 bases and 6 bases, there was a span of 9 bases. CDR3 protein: CASSYSYRVEQYF. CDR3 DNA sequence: TGTGCCAGCAGTTACTCCTATAGAGTCGAGCAGTACTTC.

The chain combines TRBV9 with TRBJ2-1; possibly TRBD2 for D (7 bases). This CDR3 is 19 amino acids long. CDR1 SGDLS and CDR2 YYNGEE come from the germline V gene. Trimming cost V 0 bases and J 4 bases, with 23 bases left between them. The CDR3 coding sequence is TGTGCCAGCAGCGTAGCTAGTGGGCCCGTAGGGGGGGCATACAATGAGCAGTTCTTC. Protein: CASSVASGPVGGAYNEQFF.

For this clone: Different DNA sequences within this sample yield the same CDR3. CDR3 sequence: CAIRMGQGFGETQYF. In DNA form, the CDR3 reads TGTGCCATCAGGATGGGGCAGGGTTTTGGTGAGACCCAGTACTTC. V usage is TRBV10-3 and J usage is TRBJ2-5; D is possibly TRBD1 (5 bases). Trimming cost V 6 bases and J 5 bases, with 19 bases left between them. The germline gives CDR1 ENHRY, CDR2 SYGVKD. The CDR3 extends over 15 amino acids.

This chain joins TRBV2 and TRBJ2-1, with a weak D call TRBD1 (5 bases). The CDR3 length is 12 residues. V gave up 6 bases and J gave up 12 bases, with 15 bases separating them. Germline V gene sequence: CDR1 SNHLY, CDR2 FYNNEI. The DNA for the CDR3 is TGTGCCAGCAGATCAGGGCCCAGGGTGCAGTTCTTC. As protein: CASRSGPRVQFF.

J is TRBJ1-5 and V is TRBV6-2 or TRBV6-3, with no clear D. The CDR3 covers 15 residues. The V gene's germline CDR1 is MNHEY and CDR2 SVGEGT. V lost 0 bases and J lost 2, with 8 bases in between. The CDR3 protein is CASSYSTQGNQPQHF. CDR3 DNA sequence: TGTGCCAGCAGTTACTCGACCCAGGGCAATCAGCCCCAGCATTTT.

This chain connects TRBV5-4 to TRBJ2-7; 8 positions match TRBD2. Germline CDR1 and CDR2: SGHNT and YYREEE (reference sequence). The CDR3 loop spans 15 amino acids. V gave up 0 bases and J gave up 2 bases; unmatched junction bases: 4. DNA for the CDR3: TGTGCCAGCAGCTTGGCAGCGGGAGCCGCCTACGAGCAGTACTTC. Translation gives CASSLAAGAAYEQYF.

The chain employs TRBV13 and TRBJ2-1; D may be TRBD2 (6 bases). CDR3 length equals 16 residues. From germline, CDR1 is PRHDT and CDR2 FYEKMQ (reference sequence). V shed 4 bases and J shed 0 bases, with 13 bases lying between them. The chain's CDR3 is CASSSHLGGSYNEQFF. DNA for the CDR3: TGTGCCAGCAGCTCCCACCTGGGGGGCTCCTACAATGAGCAGTTCTTC.

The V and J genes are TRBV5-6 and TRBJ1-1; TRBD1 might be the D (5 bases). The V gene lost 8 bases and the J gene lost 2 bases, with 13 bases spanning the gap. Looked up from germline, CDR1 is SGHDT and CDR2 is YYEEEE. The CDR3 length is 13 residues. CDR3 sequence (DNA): TGTGCCAGTCGTTGGGGCGCTAACACTGAAGCTTTCTTT. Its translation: CASRWGANTEAFF.